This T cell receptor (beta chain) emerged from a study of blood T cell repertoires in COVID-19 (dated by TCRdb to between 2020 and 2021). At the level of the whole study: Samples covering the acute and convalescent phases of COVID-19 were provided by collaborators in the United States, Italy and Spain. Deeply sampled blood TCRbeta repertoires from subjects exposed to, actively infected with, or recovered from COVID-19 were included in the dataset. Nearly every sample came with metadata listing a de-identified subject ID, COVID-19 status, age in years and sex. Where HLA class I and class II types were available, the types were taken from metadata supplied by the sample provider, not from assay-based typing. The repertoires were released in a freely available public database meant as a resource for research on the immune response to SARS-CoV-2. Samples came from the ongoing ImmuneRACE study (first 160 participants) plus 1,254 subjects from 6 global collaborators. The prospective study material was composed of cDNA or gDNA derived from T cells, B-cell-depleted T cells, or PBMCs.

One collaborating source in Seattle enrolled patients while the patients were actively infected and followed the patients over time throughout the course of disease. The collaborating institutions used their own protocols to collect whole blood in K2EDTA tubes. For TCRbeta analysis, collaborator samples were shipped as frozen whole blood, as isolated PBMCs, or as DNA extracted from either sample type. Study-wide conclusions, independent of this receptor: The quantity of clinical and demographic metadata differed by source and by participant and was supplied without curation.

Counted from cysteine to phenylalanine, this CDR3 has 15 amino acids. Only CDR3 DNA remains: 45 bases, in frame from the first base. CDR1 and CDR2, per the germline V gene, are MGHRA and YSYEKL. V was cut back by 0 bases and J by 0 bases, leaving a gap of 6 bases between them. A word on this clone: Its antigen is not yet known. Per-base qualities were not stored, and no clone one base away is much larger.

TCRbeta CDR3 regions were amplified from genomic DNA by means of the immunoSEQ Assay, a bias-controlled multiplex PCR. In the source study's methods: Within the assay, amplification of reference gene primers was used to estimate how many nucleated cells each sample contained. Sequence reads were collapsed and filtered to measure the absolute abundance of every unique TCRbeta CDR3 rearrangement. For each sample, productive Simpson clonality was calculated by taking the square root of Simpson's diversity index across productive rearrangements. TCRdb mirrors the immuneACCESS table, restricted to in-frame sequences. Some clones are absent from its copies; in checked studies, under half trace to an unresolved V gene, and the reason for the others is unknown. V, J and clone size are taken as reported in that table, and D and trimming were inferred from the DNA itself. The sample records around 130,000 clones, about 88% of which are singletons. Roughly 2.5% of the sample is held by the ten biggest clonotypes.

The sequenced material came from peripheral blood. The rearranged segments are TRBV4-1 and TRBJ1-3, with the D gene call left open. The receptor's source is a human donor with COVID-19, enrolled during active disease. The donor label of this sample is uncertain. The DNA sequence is TGCGCCAGCAGCCAAGAAGCGTCCTCTGGAAACACCATATATTTT. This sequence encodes CASSQEASSGNTIYF.